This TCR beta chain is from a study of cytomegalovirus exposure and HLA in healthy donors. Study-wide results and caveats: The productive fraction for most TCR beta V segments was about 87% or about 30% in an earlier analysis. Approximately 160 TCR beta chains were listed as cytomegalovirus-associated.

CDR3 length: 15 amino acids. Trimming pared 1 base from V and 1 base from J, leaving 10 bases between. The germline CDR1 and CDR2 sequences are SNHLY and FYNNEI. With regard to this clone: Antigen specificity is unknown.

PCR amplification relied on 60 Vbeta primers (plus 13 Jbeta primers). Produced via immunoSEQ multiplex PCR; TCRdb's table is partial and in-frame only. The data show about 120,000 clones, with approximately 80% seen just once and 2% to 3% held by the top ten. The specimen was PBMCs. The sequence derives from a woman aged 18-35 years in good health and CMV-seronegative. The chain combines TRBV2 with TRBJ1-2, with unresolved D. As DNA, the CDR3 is TGTGCCAGCAGTGAAGAGAAAAACAATAACTATGGCTACACCTTC. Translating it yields CASSEEKNNNYGYTF.